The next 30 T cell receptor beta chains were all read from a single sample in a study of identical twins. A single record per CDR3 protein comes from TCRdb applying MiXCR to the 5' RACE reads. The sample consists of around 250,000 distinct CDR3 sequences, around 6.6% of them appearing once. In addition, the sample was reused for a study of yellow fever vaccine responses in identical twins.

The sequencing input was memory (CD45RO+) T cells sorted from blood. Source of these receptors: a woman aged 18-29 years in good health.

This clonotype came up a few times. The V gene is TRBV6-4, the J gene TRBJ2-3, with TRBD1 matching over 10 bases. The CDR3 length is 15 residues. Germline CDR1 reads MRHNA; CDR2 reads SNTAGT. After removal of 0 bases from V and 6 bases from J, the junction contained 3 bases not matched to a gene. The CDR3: CASSDSTGGRDTQYF. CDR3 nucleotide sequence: TGTGCCAGCAGTGACTCGACAGGGGGCCGCGATACGCAGTATTTT.

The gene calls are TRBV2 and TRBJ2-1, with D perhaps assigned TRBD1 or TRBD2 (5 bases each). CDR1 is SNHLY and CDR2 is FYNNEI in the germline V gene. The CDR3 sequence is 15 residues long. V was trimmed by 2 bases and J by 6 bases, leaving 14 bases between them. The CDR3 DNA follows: TGTGCCAGCAGTGAAAGGTCAGGGACCGGCAATGAGCAGTTCTTC. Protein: CASSERSGTGNEQFF.

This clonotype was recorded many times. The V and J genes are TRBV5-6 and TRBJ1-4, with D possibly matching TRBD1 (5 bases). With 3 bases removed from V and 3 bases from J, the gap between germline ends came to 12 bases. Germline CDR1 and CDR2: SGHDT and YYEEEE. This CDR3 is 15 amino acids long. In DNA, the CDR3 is TGTGCCAGCAGCTCCTCCGGGGGTCCTAATGAAAAACTGTTTTTT. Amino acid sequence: CASSSSGGPNEKLFF.

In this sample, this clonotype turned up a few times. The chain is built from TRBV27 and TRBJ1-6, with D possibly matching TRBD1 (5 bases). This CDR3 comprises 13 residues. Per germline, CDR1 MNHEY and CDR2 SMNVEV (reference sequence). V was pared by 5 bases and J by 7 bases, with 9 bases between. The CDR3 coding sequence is TGTGCCAGCAGTCCCCGACAGAATTCACCCCTCCACTTT. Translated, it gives CASSPRQNSPLHF.

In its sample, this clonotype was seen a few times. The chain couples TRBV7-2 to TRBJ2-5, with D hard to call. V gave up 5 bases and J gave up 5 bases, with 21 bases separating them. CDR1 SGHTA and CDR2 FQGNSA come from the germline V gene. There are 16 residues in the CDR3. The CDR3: CASSRSAPEPRETQYF. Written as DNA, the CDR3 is TGTGCCAGCAGCCGCAGCGCACCCGAACCCAGGGAGACCCAGTACTTC.

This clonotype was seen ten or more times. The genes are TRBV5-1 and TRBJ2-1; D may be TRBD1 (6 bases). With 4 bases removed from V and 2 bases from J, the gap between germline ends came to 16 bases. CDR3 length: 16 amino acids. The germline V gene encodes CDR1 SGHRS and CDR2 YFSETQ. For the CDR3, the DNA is TGCGCCAGCAGCCCGACCGGGACAAGCCCCTACAATGAGCAGTTCTTC. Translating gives CASSPTGTSPYNEQFF.

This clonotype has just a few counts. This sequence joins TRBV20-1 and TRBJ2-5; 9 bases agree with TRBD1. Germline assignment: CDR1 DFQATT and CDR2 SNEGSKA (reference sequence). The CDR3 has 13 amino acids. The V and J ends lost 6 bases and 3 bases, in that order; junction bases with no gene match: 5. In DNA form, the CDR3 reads TGCAGTGCGTACGACAGGGGGAAAGAGACCCAGTACTTC. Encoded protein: CSAYDRGKETQYF.

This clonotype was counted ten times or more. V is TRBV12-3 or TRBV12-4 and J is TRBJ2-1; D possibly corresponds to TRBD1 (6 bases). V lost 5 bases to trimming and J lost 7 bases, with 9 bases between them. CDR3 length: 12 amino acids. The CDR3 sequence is CASSPQGNEQFF. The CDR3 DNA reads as TGTGCCAGCAGTCCCCAGGGGAATGAGCAGTTCTTC.

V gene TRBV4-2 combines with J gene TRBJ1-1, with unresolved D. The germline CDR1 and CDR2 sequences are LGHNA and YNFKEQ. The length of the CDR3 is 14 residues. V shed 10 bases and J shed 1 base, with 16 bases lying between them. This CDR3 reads CAIGPGLPNTEAFF. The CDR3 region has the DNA TGTGCCATCGGCCCCGGACTCCCGAACACTGAAGCTTTCTTT.

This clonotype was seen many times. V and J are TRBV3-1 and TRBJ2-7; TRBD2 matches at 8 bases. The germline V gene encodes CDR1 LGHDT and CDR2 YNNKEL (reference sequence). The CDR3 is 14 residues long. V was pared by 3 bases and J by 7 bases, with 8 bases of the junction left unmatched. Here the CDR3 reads CASSHDGAGVEQYF. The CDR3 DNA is TGTGCCAGCAGCCATGATGGAGCGGGAGTGGAGCAGTACTTC.

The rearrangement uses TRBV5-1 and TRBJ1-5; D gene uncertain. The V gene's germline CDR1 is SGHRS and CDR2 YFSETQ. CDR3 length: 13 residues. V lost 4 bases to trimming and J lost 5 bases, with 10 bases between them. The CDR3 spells CASSLGVDQPQHF. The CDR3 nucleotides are TGCGCCAGCAGCCTCGGGGTTGATCAGCCCCAGCATTTT.

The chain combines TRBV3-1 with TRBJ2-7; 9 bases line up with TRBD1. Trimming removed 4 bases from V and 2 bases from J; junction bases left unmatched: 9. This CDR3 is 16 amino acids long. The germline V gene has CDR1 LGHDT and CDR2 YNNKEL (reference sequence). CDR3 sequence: CASSPATGGATYEQYF. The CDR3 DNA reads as TGTGCCAGCAGCCCGGCTACAGGGGGCGCAACCTACGAGCAGTACTTC.

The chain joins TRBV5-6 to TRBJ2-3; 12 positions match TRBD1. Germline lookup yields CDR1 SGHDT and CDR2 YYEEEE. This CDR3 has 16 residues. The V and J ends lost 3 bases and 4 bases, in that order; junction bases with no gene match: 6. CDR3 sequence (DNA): TGTGCCAGCAGCTGGGGGACAGGGGGCGGCGCAGATACGCAGTATTTT. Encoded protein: CASSWGTGGGADTQYF.

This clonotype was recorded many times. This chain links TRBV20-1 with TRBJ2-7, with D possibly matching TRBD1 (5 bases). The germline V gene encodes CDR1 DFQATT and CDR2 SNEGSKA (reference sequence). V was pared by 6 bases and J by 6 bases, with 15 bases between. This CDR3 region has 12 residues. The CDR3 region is CSADQGMGEQYV. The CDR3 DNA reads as TGCAGTGCCGACCAGGGTATGGGCGAGCAGTACGTC.

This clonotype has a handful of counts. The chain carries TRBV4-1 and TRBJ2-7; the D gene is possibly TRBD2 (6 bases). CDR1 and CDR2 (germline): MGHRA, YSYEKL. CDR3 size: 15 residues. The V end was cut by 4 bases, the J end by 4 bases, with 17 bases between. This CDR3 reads CASSLGSTTSYEQYF. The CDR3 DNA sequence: TGCGCCAGCAGCCTCGGGAGCACGACTTCGTACGAGCAGTACTTC.

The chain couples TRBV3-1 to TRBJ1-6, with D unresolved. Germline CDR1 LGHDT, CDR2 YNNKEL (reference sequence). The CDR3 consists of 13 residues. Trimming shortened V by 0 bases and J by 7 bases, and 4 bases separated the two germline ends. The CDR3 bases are TGTGCCAGCAGCCAAGATCTGAATTCACCCCTCCACTTT. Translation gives CASSQDLNSPLHF.

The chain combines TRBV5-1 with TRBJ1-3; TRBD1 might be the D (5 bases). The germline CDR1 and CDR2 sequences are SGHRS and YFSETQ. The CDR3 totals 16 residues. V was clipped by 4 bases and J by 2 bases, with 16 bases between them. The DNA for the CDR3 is TGCGCCAGCAGCCTACGGGACGTAGGACCTGGAAACACCATATATTTT. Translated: CASSLRDVGPGNTIYF.

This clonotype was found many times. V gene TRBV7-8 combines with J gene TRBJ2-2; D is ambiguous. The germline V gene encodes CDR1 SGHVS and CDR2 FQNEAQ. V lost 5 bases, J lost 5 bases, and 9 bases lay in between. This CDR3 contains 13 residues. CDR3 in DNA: TGTGCCAGCAGCCAAACTAAAACCGGGGAGCTGTTTTTT. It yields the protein CASSQTKTGELFF.

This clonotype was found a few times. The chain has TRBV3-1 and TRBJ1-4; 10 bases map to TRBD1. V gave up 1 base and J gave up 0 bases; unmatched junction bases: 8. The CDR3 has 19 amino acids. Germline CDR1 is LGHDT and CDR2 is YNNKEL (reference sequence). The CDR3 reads CASSQARDRGFATNEKLFF. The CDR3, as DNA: TGTGCCAGCAGCCAAGCGAGGGACAGGGGTTTTGCAACTAATGAAAAACTGTTTTTT.

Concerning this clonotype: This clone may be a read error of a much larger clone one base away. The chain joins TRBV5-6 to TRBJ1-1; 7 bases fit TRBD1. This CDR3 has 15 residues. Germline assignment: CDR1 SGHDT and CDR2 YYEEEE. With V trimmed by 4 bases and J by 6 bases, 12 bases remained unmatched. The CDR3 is CASSHRGQKSSEAFF. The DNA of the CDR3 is TGTGCCAGCAGCCACCGGGGACAGAAGAGCTCTGAAGCTTTCTTT.

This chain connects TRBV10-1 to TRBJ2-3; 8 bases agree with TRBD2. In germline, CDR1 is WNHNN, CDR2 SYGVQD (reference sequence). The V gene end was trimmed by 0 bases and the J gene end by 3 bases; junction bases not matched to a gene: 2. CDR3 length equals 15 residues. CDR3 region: CASSESTSETDTQYF. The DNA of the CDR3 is TGCGCCAGCAGTGAGTCGACTAGCGAGACAGATACGCAGTATTTT.

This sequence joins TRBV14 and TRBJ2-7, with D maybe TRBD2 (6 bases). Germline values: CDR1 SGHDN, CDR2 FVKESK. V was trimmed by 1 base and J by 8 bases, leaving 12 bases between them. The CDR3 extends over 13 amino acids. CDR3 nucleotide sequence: TGTGCCAGCAGCCAAGCGTTCGGGGGAAAGCAGTACGTC. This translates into CASSQAFGGKQYV.

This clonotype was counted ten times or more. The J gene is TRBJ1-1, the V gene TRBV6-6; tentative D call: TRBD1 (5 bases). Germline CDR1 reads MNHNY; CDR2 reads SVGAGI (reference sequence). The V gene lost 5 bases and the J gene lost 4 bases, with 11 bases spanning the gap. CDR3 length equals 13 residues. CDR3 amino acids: CASSIQESTEAFF. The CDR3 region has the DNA TGTGCCAGCAGTATACAGGAGAGCACTGAAGCTTTCTTT.

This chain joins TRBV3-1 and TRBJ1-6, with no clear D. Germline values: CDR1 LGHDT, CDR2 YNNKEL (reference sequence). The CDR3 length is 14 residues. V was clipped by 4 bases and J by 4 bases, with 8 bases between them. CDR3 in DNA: TGTGCCAGCAGCCCGGACCGGTATAATTCACCCCTCCACTTT. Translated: CASSPDRYNSPLHF.

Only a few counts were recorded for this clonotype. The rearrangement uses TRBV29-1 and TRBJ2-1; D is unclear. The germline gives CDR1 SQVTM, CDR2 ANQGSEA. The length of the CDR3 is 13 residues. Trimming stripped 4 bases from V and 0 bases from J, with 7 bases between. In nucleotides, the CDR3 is TGCAGCGTTGTTCCGAACTCCTACAATGAGCAGTTCTTC. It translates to CSVVPNSYNEQFF.

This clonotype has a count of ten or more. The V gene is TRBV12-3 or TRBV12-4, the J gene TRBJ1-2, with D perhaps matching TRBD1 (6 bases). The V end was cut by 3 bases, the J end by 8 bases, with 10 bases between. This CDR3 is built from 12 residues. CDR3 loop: CASSLGAGGYTF. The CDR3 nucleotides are TGTGCCAGCAGTTTGGGGGCGGGGGGCTACACCTTC.

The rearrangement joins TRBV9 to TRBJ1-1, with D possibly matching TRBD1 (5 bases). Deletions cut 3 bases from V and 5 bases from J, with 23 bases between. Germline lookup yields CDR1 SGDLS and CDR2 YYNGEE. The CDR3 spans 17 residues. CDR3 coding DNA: TGTGCCAGCAGCGCCCTGGGGGTTAAAGTAAGAGGGACTGAAGCTTTCTTT. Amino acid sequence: CASSALGVKVRGTEAFF.

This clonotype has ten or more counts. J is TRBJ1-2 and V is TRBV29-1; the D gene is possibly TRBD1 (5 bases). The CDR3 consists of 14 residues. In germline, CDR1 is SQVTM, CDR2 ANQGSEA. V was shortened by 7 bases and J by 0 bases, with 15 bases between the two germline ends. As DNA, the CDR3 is TGCAGCGCGTCCGGGGCAGGAACTAACTATGGCTACACCTTC. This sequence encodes CSASGAGTNYGYTF.

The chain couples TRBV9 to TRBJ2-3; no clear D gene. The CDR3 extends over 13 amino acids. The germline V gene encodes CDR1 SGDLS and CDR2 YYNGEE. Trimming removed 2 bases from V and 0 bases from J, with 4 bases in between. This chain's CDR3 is CASSVDSTDTQYF. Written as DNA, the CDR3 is TGTGCCAGCAGCGTCGACAGCACAGATACGCAGTATTTT.

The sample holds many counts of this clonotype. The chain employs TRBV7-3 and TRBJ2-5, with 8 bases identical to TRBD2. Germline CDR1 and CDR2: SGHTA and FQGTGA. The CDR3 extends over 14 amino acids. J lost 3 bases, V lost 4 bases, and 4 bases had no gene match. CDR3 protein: CASSSGLAEETQYF. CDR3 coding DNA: TGTGCCAGCAGCTCCGGACTAGCCGAAGAGACCCAGTACTTC.